In this sample, the clone carrying this TCR beta chain turned up many times. The target antigen is unknown. These data are taken from a study of T cells after posttransplantation cyclophosphamide. Study-wide findings and caveats: Skin or GI-infiltrating T cells shared few TRB sequences with blood. Later post-transplant blood repertoires were often dominated by donor CD8+ memory clones. Recipient CMV seropositivity and CMV reactivation strongly tracked TRB clonality.

Cyclophosphamide on days +3 and +4 followed busulfan-fludarabine conditioning and a marrow graft. Sequenced by immunoSEQ multiplex PCR; TCRdb stores in-frame clones only, minus some. The profile covers around 2,900 clones, none occurring a single time. Germline loops: CDR1 SGHNT, CDR2 YYREEE (reference sequence). Losses at the gene ends were 4 bases for V and 0 bases for J; bases not matched to a gene: 3. This CDR3 region has 15 residues. The sequence derives from a female patient aged 50 to 65 who received an allogeneic stem cell transplant from a related donor, was CMV-positive, and had no GVHD. Some T cells may be provided by the graft donor. The chain joins TRBV5-4 to TRBJ2-1, with 8 positions matching TRBD2. The material sequenced was PBMCs, taken after allogeneic stem cell transplant with posttransplant cyclophosphamide. DNA for the CDR3: TGTGCCAGCAGCGGGAGCGGGAGCTCCTACAATGAGCAGTTCTTC. Encoded protein: CASSGSGSSYNEQFF.